These T cell receptor beta chains were read from a single sample in a study of T cell repertoires in cytomegalovirus infection. TCRdb re-called the reads with MiXCR, one entry per CDR3 protein. This sample has hundreds of thousands of distinct CDR3 sequences, with roughly 9.5% found just once. Sequenced input: PBMCs. The receptor source for this set is a human donor in good health (CMV status not recorded). Some clones in this sample may be carry-over from other donors' samples. Both conserved end residues are part of each CDR3. A D gene is named only where the DNA matches it firmly. The listing skips clone size in some rows; elsewhere it reads once, few, many or a size class.

CDR3nt: TGTGCCAGCAGCTCCGGGATCCCCACCGGGGAGCTGTTTTTT; CDR3aa: CASSSGIPTGELFF; v_gene: TRBV7-3; abundance: few; d_gene: NA; j_gene: TRBJ2-2
CDR3nt: TGTGCCAGCAGCTTAGCGCTAGGGGGCGGCAGCACAGATACGCAGTATTTT; CDR3aa: CASSLALGGGSTDTQYF; v_gene: TRBV7-9; abundance: NA; d_gene: TRBD1; j_gene: TRBJ2-3
CDR3nt: TGTGCCAGCAGGACTTCGCGCGAGCAGTACTTC; CDR3aa: CASRTSREQYF; v_gene: TRBV27; abundance: NA; d_gene: NA; j_gene: TRBJ2-7
CDR3nt: TGCGCCAGCAGCCATAGGACAGGCCAAAACTATGGCTACACCTTC; CDR3aa: CASSHRTGQNYGYTF; v_gene: TRBV4-3; abundance: NA; d_gene: TRBD1; j_gene: TRBJ1-2
CDR3nt: TGTGCCAGCAGCTTAGATAGTTCACTAGCGGCTTCCTACAATGAGCAGTTCTTC; CDR3aa: CASSLDSSLAASYNEQFF; v_gene: TRBV11-2; abundance: few; d_gene: TRBD2; j_gene: TRBJ2-1
CDR3nt: TGTGCCAGCAGCTTCCCAATGACGGTGAACTATGGCTACACCTTC; CDR3aa: CASSFPMTVNYGYTF; v_gene: TRBV7-9; abundance: NA; d_gene: NA; j_gene: TRBJ1-2
CDR3nt: TGTGCCAGCAGCTGGCCGCAAGCGGGAATATACGAGCAGTACTTC; CDR3aa: CASSWPQAGIYEQYF; v_gene: TRBV7-3; abundance: few; d_gene: TRBD2; j_gene: TRBJ2-7
CDR3nt: TGTGCCAGCAGTTACGAGGGCGGGGCAAGGAACACTGAAGCTTTCTTT; CDR3aa: CASSYEGGARNTEAFF; v_gene: TRBV6-2/TRBV6-3; abundance: NA; d_gene: NA; j_gene: TRBJ1-1
CDR3nt: TGTGCCAGCAGTGAAACCTACACTGAAGCTTTCTTT; CDR3aa: CASSETYTEAFF; v_gene: TRBV6-1; abundance: NA; d_gene: NA; j_gene: TRBJ1-1
CDR3nt: TGTGCCAGCAGCGTAGGACCTCAGGGACAGAGCTACGAGCAGTACTTC; CDR3aa: CASSVGPQGQSYEQYF; v_gene: TRBV9; abundance: few; d_gene: TRBD1; j_gene: TRBJ2-7
CDR3nt: TGCAGCGTTGATGGTCCGGGACAGGGATCCGGCTACACCTTC; CDR3aa: CSVDGPGQGSGYTF; v_gene: TRBV29-1; abundance: many; d_gene: TRBD1; j_gene: TRBJ1-2
CDR3nt: TGTGCCACCAGCAGAGATTCGGGAGCGGGAGGGGCAGATACGCAGTATTTT; CDR3aa: CATSRDSGAGGADTQYF; v_gene: TRBV15; abundance: NA; d_gene: TRBD2; j_gene: TRBJ2-3
CDR3nt: TGTGCCAGCAGCTTACCTCCTAGAACGGGCAATCAGCCCCAGCATTTT; CDR3aa: CASSLPPRTGNQPQHF; v_gene: TRBV7-2; abundance: NA; d_gene: NA; j_gene: TRBJ1-5
CDR3nt: TGTGCCAGCAGTTCGACCGGGACAGGGAAGATAGAGACCCAGTACTTC; CDR3aa: CASSSTGTGKIETQYF; v_gene: TRBV12-3/TRBV12-4; abundance: NA; d_gene: TRBD1; j_gene: TRBJ2-5
CDR3nt: TGTGCCAGCAGATCTGGGCGCAGGAACACCGGGGAGCTGTTTTTT; CDR3aa: CASRSGRRNTGELFF; v_gene: TRBV7-2; abundance: many; d_gene: NA; j_gene: TRBJ2-2
CDR3nt: TGTGCCAGCAGCCAAGATCTGAACCTCCAGGGTGGCTACACCTTC; CDR3aa: CASSQDLNLQGGYTF; v_gene: TRBV3-1; abundance: NA; d_gene: NA; j_gene: TRBJ1-2
CDR3nt: TGTGCCAGCAGCTTAGGGCACGTAGCGGGAGGCCTAAATGAGCAGTTCTTC; CDR3aa: CASSLGHVAGGLNEQFF; v_gene: TRBV7-2; abundance: many; d_gene: TRBD2; j_gene: TRBJ2-1
CDR3nt: TGTGCCAGCAGCCTCCCTACCCCGACAGGGGGTGTTGGCTACACCTTC; CDR3aa: CASSLPTPTGGVGYTF; v_gene: TRBV7-2; abundance: many; d_gene: TRBD1; j_gene: TRBJ1-2